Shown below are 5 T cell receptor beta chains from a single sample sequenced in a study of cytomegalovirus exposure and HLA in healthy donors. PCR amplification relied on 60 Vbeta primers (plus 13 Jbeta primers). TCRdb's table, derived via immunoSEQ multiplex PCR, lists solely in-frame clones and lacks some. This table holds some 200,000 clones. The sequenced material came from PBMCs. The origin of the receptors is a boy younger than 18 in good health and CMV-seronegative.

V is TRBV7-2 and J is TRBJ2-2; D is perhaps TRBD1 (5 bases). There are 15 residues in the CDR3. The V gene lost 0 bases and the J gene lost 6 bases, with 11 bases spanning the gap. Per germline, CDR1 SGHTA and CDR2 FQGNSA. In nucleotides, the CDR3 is TGTGCCAGCAGCTTAGCAGGGGCCGTGCCCGGGGAGCTGTTTTTT. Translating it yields CASSLAGAVPGELFF.

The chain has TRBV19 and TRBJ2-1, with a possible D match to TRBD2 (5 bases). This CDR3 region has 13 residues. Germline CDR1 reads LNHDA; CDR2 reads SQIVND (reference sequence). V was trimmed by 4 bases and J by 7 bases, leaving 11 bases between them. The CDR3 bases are TGTGCCAGTAGTACCCGGGGAGCGAATGAGCAGTTCTTC. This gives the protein CASSTRGANEQFF.

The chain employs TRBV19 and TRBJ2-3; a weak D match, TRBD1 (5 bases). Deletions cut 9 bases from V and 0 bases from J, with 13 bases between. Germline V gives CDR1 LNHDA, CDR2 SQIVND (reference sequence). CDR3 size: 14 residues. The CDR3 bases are TGTGCCAGCCTCCCGACAGCTAGCACAGATACGCAGTATTTT. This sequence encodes CASLPTASTDTQYF.

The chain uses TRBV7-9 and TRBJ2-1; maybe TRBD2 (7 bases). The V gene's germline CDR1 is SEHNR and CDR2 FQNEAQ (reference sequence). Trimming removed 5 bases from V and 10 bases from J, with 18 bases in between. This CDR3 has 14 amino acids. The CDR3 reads CASSRQGGVSEQFF. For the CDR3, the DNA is TGTGCCAGCAGCCGTCAAGGGGGGGTTTCGGAGCAGTTCTTC.

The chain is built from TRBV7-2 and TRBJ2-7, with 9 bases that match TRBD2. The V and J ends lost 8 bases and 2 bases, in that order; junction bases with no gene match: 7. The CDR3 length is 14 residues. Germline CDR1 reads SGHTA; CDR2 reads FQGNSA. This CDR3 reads CASGYPSGAYEQYF. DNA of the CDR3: TGTGCCAGCGGATACCCTAGCGGGGCCTACGAGCAGTACTTC.